Included here is one T cell receptor beta chain sequence, with context. The antigen is unknown. PCR amplification relied on 60 Vbeta primers (plus 13 Jbeta primers). Assay used: immunoSEQ multiplex PCR; TCRdb lists only in-frame clones, some missing. The profile shows 50,000 to 65,000 clones, around 80% of them singletons. This sample was taken from a study of cytomegalovirus exposure and HLA in healthy donors. Study results and caveats: Analysis was performed later, and it showed HLA-associated TCR beta chains to be more clonally expanded than equally common others. Data from an earlier analysis indicated that most TCR beta V segments were productive either about 87% or about 30% of the time. Reports showed the classifier diagnosing cytomegalovirus status with high specificity and sensitivity.

Sequences were obtained from PBMCs. This clonotype was sampled from a man between 45 and 60 years old in good health and CMV-seropositive.

The CDR3 DNA reads as TGTGCCAGTAGTACCCAACGTGGCGGGGGCTACAATGAGCAGTTCTTC. The encoded protein is CASSTQRGGGYNEQFF. The chain links TRBV19 to TRBJ2-1, with 7 bases lining up with TRBD2. Germline values: CDR1 LNHDA, CDR2 SQIVND (reference sequence). V was pared by 4 bases and J by 3 bases, with 9 bases of the junction left unmatched. This CDR3 contains 16 residues.